The sample holds a few counts of the clone carrying this T cell receptor beta chain. Its matching antigen is unknown. The data derive from a study of shared clonotypes between healthy human individuals. In the sorted-subset replicate PCRs, approximately 200 ng DNA, 30,000 or so T cell genomes, was used. Under the authors' procedure: With immunoSEQ giving junction-only sequences and no quality scores, filtering differed. The table came from immunoSEQ multiplex PCR; TCRdb's copy has only in-frame clones and leaves some out. V, J and clone size reflect that table, while D and trimming were determined from the DNA. The profile shows under 1,100,000 clones, 75% of them singletons. The CDR3 totals 18 residues. J lost 2 bases, V lost 7 bases, and 9 bases had no gene match. Germline loops: CDR1 ENHRY, CDR2 SYGVKD. Study-level points and caveats: On the whole, naive subsets had larger estimated richness than memory subsets had. Rarefaction showed that sequencing of sorted subsets was incomplete (despite large depth).

The sequence derives from a man younger than 35 in good health. V and J are TRBV10-3 and TRBJ2-2, with 14 bases identical to TRBD2. Sequenced sample: memory CD4+ T cells sorted from blood. Described subset: CD45RA-negative fraction. The CDR3 is CAINKGTSGSLNTGELFF. The CDR3 DNA reads TGTGCCATCAACAAAGGGACTAGCGGGAGCCTCAACACCGGGGAGCTGTTTTTT.